This TCR beta chain came from a study of CXCR3-negative and CXCR3-positive naive CD8 T cells. Study-wide points: A higher hydrophobicity marked the TRB CDR3s of CXCR3-positive naive cells versus CXCR3-negative naive cells.

Germline assignment: CDR1 SGHAT and CDR2 FQNNGV. The CDR3 contains 14 residues. UMI-tagged TRB cDNA libraries were built via 5' RACE. Using the 5' RACE reads, TCRdb records one entry per CDR3 protein without DNA. The sample table includes roughly 110,000 distinct CDR3 sequences. For this clonotype: The antigen is undetermined.

The sequence derives from a human donor in good health. Some clones in this sample may be carry-over from other donors' samples. The sample was naive CXCR3+ CD8+ T cells from blood. Subset denoted: CD45RO-CCR7+CD27+CD95- naive CD8+ T cells expressing CXCR3 (TNR3+). The chain carries TRBV11-2 and TRBJ2-3; the D gene TCRdb calls, TRBD2, cannot be checked with no DNA. CDR3 sequence reads: CASSLGADRDTQYF.